These 20 T cell receptor beta chains were sequenced from one sample in a study of shared clonotypes between healthy human individuals. Selected positively for CCR7 and CD45RO-negative, naive CD8 cells excluded terminally differentiated effector memory CD45RA+ cells. Produced via immunoSEQ multiplex PCR; TCRdb's table is partial and in-frame only. The table has about 2.1 million clones, around 93% seen once; the top ten hold over 1.5%. The specimen sequenced was naive CD8+ T cells from PBMCs. The receptors here all came from a man in his late teens or twenties in good health. Some clones in this sample may be carry-over from other donors' samples.

This clone is a singleton in its sample. This sample also contains other DNA sequences that code for the same CDR3. This chain links TRBV9 with TRBJ2-1; possible D gene TRBD2, 6 bases. The CDR3 has 14 amino acids. Trimming removed 2 bases at V and 7 bases at J, with 13 bases between. Germline V CDR1 and CDR2: SGDLS, YYNGEE. CDR3 in amino acids: CASSVGLAPNEQFF. The CDR3 region has the DNA TGTGCCAGCAGCGTGGGCCTAGCGCCAAATGAGCAGTTCTTC.

V and J are TRBV28 and TRBJ1-5; D perhaps matches TRBD1 (6 bases). V was cut by 4 bases and J by 6 bases, with 16 bases left in between. Germline lookup yields CDR1 MDHEN and CDR2 SYDVKM. This CDR3 spans 15 amino acids. The CDR3 sequence is CASSSHREVIQPQHF. Written as DNA, the CDR3 is TGTGCCAGCAGTTCCCACAGGGAGGTGATTCAGCCCCAGCATTTT.

J is TRBJ2-5 and V is TRBV7-9, with 16 bases fitting TRBD2. Germline V gene lookup returns CDR1 SEHNR and CDR2 FQNEAQ (reference sequence). CDR3 length equals 16 residues. The V segment lost 5 bases and the J segment 5 bases; nucleotides outside the gene matches: 5. The CDR3 region is CASSLGTSGRVETQYF. The CDR3 coding sequence is TGTGCCAGCAGCCTAGGGACTAGCGGGAGGGTGGAGACCCAGTACTTC.

This chain uses TRBV25-1 with TRBJ2-1; 7 bases are a match to TRBD2. Germline trimming cut 5 bases from V and 2 bases from J; bases unmatched to any gene: 3. Germline assignment: CDR1 MGHDK and CDR2 SYGVNS. The CDR3 is 14 amino acids. CDR3 amino acids: CASSPAGAYNEQFF. The CDR3 region has the DNA TGTGCCAGCAGTCCTGCGGGGGCCTACAATGAGCAGTTCTTC.

This clone occurred once. The chain joins TRBV10-2 to TRBJ2-7; 9 bases fit TRBD2. The CDR3 extends over 16 amino acids. Germline V gene data show CDR1 as WSHSY and CDR2 as SAAADI. J was trimmed by 7 bases and V by 3 bases; bases with no gene match: 13. CDR3 nucleotide sequence: TGCGCCAGCAGTGATGGGGCTAGCGGGGAGCATCGGGAGCAGTACTTC. This sequence encodes CASSDGASGEHREQYF.

J is TRBJ1-2 and V is TRBV4-1; TRBD1 matches at 9 bases. The CDR3 has 15 amino acids. Germline assignment: CDR1 MGHRA and CDR2 YSYEKL. The J segment lost 4 bases and the V segment lost 3 bases, leaving 6 bases of the junction unmatched. CDR3 protein: CASSQGQGVGYGYTF. As DNA, the CDR3 is TGCGCCAGCAGCCAGGGACAGGGAGTCGGCTATGGCTACACCTTC.

This chain joins TRBV6-5 and TRBJ2-5; TRBD1 might be the D (6 bases). Germline V CDR1 and CDR2: MNHEY, SVGAGI. V lost 0 bases, J lost 3 bases, and 11 bases lay in between. The CDR3 length is 15 residues. CDR3 DNA: TGTGCCAGCAGTTACTCGAATGCAGGGGAAGAGACCCAGTACTTC. Translated: CASSYSNAGEETQYF.

The V call is TRBV25-1, the J call TRBJ1-1; weak D call: TRBD1 (6 bases). V was pared by 6 bases and J by 1 base, with 15 bases between. CDR3 length: 15 amino acids. CDR1 and CDR2 from the germline V gene are MGHDK and SYGVNS. CDR3 sequence: CASRPWGQANTEAFF. In DNA form, the CDR3 reads TGTGCCAGCAGGCCCTGGGGGCAGGCGAACACTGAAGCTTTCTTT.

The chain is built from TRBV27 and TRBJ2-3; possible D gene TRBD2, 7 bases. The CDR3 has 14 residues. Germline V lookup: CDR1 MNHEY, CDR2 SMNVEV (reference sequence). V was clipped by 7 bases and J by 4 bases, with 15 bases between them. The CDR3 protein is CASTPRGAADTQYF. The CDR3 coding sequence is TGTGCCAGCACCCCCCGGGGGGCCGCAGATACGCAGTATTTT.

The rearrangement joins TRBV5-1 to TRBJ1-1; tentatively, D is TRBD1 (6 bases). Germline V gene sequence: CDR1 SGHRS, CDR2 YFSETQ. The CDR3 is 15 residues long. Deletions cut 4 bases from V and 4 bases from J, with 17 bases between. Here the CDR3 reads CASSPRQGSGTEAFF. CDR3 DNA: TGCGCCAGCAGCCCTAGGCAGGGGTCGGGCACTGAAGCTTTCTTT. The full variable domain, with the rest looked up from reference TRBV5-1 and TRBJ1-1, is KAGVTQTPRYLIKTRGQQVTLSCSPISGHRSVSWYQQTPGQGLQFLFEYFSETQRNKGNFPGRFSGRQFSNSRSEMNVSTLELGDSALYLCASSPRQGSGTEAFFGQGTRLTVV.

The rearrangement uses TRBV13 and TRBJ2-5; TRBD1 or TRBD2 may be the D gene (6 bases each). Germline loops: CDR1 PRHDT, CDR2 FYEKMQ (reference sequence). Trimming removed 5 bases at V and 4 bases at J, with 11 bases between. This CDR3 has 13 residues. CDR3 sequence reads: CASSQGRRETQYF. CDR3 bases: TGTGCCAGCAGCCAGGGGAGGCGAGAGACCCAGTACTTC. Based on the CDR3 plus reference TRBV13 and TRBJ2-5, the full variable domain is AAGVIQSPRHLIKEKRETATLKCYPIPRHDTVYWYQQGPGQDPQFLISFYEKMQSDKGSIPDRFSAQQFSDYHSELNMSSLELGDSALYFCASSQGRRETQYFGPGTRLLVL.

The chain links TRBV2 to TRBJ2-7; 8 bases are shared with TRBD2. Germline CDR1 reads SNHLY; CDR2 reads FYNNEI. The CDR3 spans 15 residues. J gave up 3 bases and V 6 bases, and 10 bases lay outside the gene matches. The CDR3 region has the DNA TGTGCCAGCAGGAGCGGGAGATACCAGTTCTACGAGCAGTACTTC. Its translation: CASRSGRYQFYEQYF. Full variable domain (missing parts from reference TRBV2 and TRBJ2-7): EPEVTQTPSHQVTQMGQEVILRCVPISNHLYFYWYRQILGQKVEFLVSFYNNEISEKSEIFDDQFSVERPDGSNFTLKIRSTKLEDSAMYFCASRSGRYQFYEQYFGPGTRLTVT.

The CDR3 protein is CSVRQGPWMNEQFF. CDR3 sequence (DNA): TGCAGCGTACGACAGGGCCCTTGGATGAATGAGCAGTTCTTC. The V and J genes are TRBV29-1 and TRBJ2-1; 7 bases line up with TRBD1. The J segment lost 7 bases and the V segment lost 6 bases, leaving 12 bases of the junction unmatched. Germline V gene data show CDR1 as SQVTM and CDR2 as ANQGSEA. This CDR3 contains 14 residues.

The chain couples TRBV7-8 to TRBJ2-7, with TRBD1 as a possible D gene (6 bases). V lost 5 bases to trimming and J lost 2 bases, with 16 bases between them. The CDR3 spans 15 residues. Germline V CDR1 and CDR2: SGHVS, FQNEAQ. CDR3 loop: CASSKFRTDPYEQYF. CDR3 nucleotides: TGTGCCAGCAGCAAATTTAGGACAGACCCCTACGAGCAGTACTTC.

J is TRBJ1-1 and V is TRBV27; 8 bases line up with TRBD1. The V and J ends lost 5 bases and 5 bases, in that order; junction bases with no gene match: 10. This CDR3 contains 15 residues. The germline V gene encodes CDR1 MNHEY and CDR2 SMNVEV (reference sequence). CDR3 sequence (DNA): TGTGCCAGCAGTACCCCAGGGGGCTTGGGGACTGAAGCTTTCTTT. Protein sequence: CASSTPGGLGTEAFF.

The CDR3 DNA reads as TGCGCCAGCAGCCAAACTTGGTTGGTAGCGCGGTACGAGCAGTACTTC. This gives the protein CASSQTWLVARYEQYF. The chain links TRBV4-3 to TRBJ2-7, with D possibly matching TRBD2 (5 bases). The CDR3 is 16 amino acids. Between the trimmed V and J ends, which lost 2 bases and 4 bases, there was a span of 18 bases. Germline V CDR1 and CDR2: LGHNA, YSLEER.

The rearrangement joins TRBV6-1 to TRBJ1-2; D is ambiguous. The germline V and J ends were trimmed by 2 bases and 0 bases, with 13 bases remaining between them. CDR3 length equals 16 residues. In germline, CDR1 is MNHNS, CDR2 SASEGT. Written as DNA, the CDR3 is TGTGCCAGCAGTGAACGGCCAGGAAGCACTAACTATGGCTACACCTTC. It codes for CASSERPGSTNYGYTF.

The chain has TRBV7-3 and TRBJ2-1, with 8 bases matching TRBD1. CDR3 length equals 14 residues. Germline lookup yields CDR1 SGHTA and CDR2 FQGTGA. V trimming: 5 bases; J trimming: 8 bases; junction bases outside the gene matches: 8. The CDR3 spells CASSPDRGWYEQFF. In DNA form, the CDR3 reads TGTGCCAGCAGCCCCGACAGGGGCTGGTATGAGCAGTTCTTC.

The rearrangement joins TRBV13 to TRBJ2-1; D is undetermined. In germline, CDR1 is PRHDT, CDR2 FYEKMQ (reference sequence). The CDR3 totals 14 residues. The germline V and J ends were trimmed by 2 bases and 8 bases, with 13 bases remaining between them. The CDR3, as DNA: TGTGCCAGCAGCTTAACTCCGAATCGGGATGAGCAGTTCTTC. Encoded protein: CASSLTPNRDEQFF.

The chain uses TRBV28 and TRBJ1-1, with no clear D. CDR1 is MDHEN, CDR2 SYDVKM, per germline. Trimming left V 3 bases short and J 3 bases short, with 11 bases between. The CDR3 totals 14 residues. The CDR3 protein is CASSFLLGYTEAFF. The CDR3 nucleotides read TGTGCCAGCAGTTTCCTCCTTGGGTACACTGAAGCTTTCTTT.